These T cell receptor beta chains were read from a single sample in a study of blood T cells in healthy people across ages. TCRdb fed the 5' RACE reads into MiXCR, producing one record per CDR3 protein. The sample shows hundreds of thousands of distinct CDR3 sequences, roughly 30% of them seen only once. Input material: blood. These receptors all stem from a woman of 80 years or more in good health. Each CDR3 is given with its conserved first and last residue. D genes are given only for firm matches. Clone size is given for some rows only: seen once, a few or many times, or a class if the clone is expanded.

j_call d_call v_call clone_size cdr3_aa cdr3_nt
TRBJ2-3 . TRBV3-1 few CASSQAASTDTQYF TGTGCCAGCAGCCAAGCGGCTAGCACAGATACGCAGTATTTT
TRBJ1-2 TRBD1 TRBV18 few CASSPEDRGDYGYTF TGTGCCAGCTCACCCGAGGACAGGGGTGACTATGGCTACACCTTC
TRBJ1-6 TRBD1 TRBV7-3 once CASSPQGGPLHF TGTGCCAGCAGCCCCCAAGGGGGCCCCCTCCACTTT
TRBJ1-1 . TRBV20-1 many CSAGRDAVPSEAFF TGCAGTGCTGGTCGGGACGCAGTCCCTTCTGAAGCTTTCTTT
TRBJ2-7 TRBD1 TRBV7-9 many CASSWEGTGTVEQYF TGTGCCAGCAGCTGGGAGGGGACAGGGACCGTCGAGCAGTACTTC
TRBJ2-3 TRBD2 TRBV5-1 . CASTLLAGGRDTQYF TGCGCCAGCACCCTTTTAGCGGGGGGGCGAGATACGCAGTATTTT
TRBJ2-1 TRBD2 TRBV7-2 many CASSLAISGGDSYNEQFF TGTGCCAGCAGCTTAGCGATCAGCGGGGGGGACTCCTACAATGAGCAGTTCTTC
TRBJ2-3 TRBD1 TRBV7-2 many CASSSGQGADTQYF TGTGCCAGCAGCTCAGGACAGGGGGCAGATACGCAGTATTTT
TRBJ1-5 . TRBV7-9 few CAVGTHDQPQHF TGTGCCGTCGGGACACACGATCAGCCCCAGCATTTT
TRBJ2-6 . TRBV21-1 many CASSTKGDGDSGANVLTF TGTGCCAGCAGCACGAAGGGGGACGGCGACTCTGGGGCCAACGTCCTGACTTTC
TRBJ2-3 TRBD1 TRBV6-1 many CASSLMGQPLVNTDTQYF TGTGCCAGCAGCCTTATGGGACAGCCCTTAGTGAACACAGATACGCAGTATTTT
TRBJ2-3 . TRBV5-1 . CAGSLVADTQYF TGCGCCGGCAGCTTGGTAGCAGATACGCAGTATTTT
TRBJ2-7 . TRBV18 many CASSPRSGGGHEQYF TGTGCCAGCTCACCAAGGAGTGGGGGAGGACACGAGCAGTACTTC
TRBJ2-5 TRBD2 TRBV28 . CASSGLAGGGETQYF TGTGCCAGCAGTGGACTAGCGGGAGGGGGAGAGACCCAGTACTTC
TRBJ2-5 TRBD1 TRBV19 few CASSSGTGRQETQYF TGTGCCAGTAGTAGCGGGACAGGAAGACAAGAGACCCAGTACTTC
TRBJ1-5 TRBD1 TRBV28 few CASSLSPFAGQLPYSNQPQHF TGTGCCAGCAGTTTATCCCCTTTCGCGGGACAGCTTCCATATAGCAATCAGCCCCAGCATTTT
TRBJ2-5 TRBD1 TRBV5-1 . CASSLWRGQGINEQYF TGCGCCAGCAGCTTGTGGAGGGGACAGGGTATCAATGAGCAGTACTTC
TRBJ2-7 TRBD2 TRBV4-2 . CASSQLLAGNYNEQYF TGTGCCAGCAGCCAATTACTAGCGGGGAACTACAATGAGCAGTACTTC
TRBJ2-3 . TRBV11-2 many CASSPKGYSTDTQYF TGTGCCAGCAGCCCCAAGGGGTATAGCACAGATACGCAGTATTTT
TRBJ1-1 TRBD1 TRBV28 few CASRGDRGALSLEAFF TGTGCCAGCAGGGGGGACAGGGGGGCTCTAAGCCTTGAAGCTTTCTTT
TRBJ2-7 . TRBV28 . CASTPTGTSSYKQYF TGTGCCAGCACCCCAACAGGGACCAGCTCCTACAAGCAGTACTTC
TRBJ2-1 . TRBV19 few CASSIRGPQANEQFF TGTGCCAGTAGTATCCGGGGGCCTCAGGCAAATGAGCAGTTCTTC
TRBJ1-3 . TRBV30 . CAWSVGDSGNTIYF TGTGCCTGGAGTGTGGGTGACTCTGGAAACACCATATATTTT
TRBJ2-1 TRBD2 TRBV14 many CASSQDWDAGGYYNEQFF TGTGCCAGCAGCCAAGATTGGGACGCGGGGGGCTATTACAATGAGCAGTTCTTC
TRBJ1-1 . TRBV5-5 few CASSNAGGTEAFF TGTGCCAGCAGCAACGCCGGGGGAACTGAAGCTTTCTTT
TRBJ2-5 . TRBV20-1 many CSARAPRGGVETQYF TGCAGTGCTAGAGCTCCGAGGGGGGGCGTTGAGACCCAGTACTTC
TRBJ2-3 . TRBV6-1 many CASSAGTSTDTQYF TGTGCCAGCAGTGCTGGGACAAGCACAGATACGCAGTATTTT
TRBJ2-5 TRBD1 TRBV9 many CASSVGPGQGKETQYF TGTGCCAGCAGCGTGGGACCGGGACAGGGTAAAGAGACCCAGTACTTC
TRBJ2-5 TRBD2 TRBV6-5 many CASSYGDPSGGAGETQYF TGTGCCAGCAGTTACGGGGATCCTAGCGGGGGGGCAGGAGAGACCCAGTACTTC
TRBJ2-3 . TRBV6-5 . CASQRIQGDTQYF TGTGCCAGCCAAAGGATACAGGGAGATACGCAGTATTTT
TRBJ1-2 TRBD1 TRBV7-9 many CASSEGQGAYGYTF TGTGCCAGCAGCGAGGGACAGGGAGCCTATGGCTACACCTTC
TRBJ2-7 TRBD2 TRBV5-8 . CASSLSGGSSYNEQYF TGTGCCAGCAGCTTAAGCGGGGGGTCATCCTACAATGAGCAGTACTTC
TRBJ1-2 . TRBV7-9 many CASLGTGLGSTDGYTF TGTGCCAGCCTAGGGACGGGTTTGGGCAGTACGGATGGCTACACCTTC